The source of this T cell receptor (beta chain) is a study of blood T cell repertoires in COVID-19. J gave up 2 bases and V 5 bases, and 10 bases lay outside the gene matches. From germline, CDR1 is SGHAT and CDR2 FQDESV (reference sequence). The CDR3 covers 16 residues. TCRdb's copy holds only in-frame clones and misses some; the assay was immunoSEQ multiplex PCR. Of fewer than 300,000 clones detected, approximately 90% appear once; the ten largest clones hold 2.2%. The source material was peripheral blood. V is TRBV11-1 and J is TRBJ2-7; 9 bases are shared with TRBD1. This TCR came from a woman in her 30s with COVID-19, enrolled during active disease. CDR3 in amino acids: CASSPERGQGAYEQYF. As DNA, the CDR3 is TGTGCCAGCAGCCCCGAACGGGGACAGGGAGCCTACGAGCAGTACTTC.